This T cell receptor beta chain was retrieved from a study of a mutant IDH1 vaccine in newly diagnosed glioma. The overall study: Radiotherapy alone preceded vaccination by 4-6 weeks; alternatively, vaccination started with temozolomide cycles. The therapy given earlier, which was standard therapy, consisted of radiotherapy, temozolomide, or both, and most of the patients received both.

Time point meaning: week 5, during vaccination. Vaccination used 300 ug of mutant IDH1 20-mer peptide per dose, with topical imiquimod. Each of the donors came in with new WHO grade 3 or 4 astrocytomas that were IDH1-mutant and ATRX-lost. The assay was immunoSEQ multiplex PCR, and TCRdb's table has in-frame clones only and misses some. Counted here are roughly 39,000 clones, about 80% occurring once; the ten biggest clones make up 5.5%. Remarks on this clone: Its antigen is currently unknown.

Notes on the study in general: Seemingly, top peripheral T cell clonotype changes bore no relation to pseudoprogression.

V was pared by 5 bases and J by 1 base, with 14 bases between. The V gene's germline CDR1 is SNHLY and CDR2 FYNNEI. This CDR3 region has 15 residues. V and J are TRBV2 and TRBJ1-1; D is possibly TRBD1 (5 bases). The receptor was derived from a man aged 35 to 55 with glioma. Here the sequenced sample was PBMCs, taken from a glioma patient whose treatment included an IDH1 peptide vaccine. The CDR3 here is CASSQLYTGNTEAFF. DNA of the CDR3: TGTGCCAGCAGTCAACTCTACACAGGGAACACTGAAGCTTTCTTT.